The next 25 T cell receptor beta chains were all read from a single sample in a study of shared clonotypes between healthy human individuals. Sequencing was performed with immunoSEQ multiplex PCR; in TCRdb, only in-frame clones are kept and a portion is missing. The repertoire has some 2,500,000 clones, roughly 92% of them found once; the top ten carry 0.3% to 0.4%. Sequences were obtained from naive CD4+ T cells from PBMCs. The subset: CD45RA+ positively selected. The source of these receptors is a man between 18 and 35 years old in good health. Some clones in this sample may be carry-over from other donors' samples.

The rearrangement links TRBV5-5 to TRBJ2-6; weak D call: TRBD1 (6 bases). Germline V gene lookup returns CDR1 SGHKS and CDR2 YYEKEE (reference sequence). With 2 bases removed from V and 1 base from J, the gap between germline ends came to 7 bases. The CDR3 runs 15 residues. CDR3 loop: CASSLTGSGANVLTF. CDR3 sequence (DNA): TGTGCCAGCAGCTTAACAGGGTCTGGGGCCAACGTCCTGACTTTC.

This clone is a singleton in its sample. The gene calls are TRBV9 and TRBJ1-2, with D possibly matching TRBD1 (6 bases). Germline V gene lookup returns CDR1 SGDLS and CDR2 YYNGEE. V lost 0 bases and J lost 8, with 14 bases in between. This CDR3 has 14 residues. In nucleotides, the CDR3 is TGTGCCAGCAGCGTAGCTTCGGGGGCCGGGGGCTACACCTTC. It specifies CASSVASGAGGYTF.

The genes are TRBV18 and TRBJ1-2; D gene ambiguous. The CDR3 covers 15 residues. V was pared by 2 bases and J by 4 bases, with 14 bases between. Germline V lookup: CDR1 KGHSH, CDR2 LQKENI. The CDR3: CASSPEVAKGYGYTF. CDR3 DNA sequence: TGTGCCAGCTCACCAGAGGTGGCGAAGGGCTATGGCTACACCTTC.

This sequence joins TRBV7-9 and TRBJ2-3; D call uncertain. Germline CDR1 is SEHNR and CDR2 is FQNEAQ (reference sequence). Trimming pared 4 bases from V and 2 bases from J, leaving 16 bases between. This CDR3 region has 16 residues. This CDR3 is CASSYYGVILTDTQYF. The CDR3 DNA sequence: TGTGCCAGCAGCTACTATGGGGTAATCCTCACAGATACGCAGTATTTT.

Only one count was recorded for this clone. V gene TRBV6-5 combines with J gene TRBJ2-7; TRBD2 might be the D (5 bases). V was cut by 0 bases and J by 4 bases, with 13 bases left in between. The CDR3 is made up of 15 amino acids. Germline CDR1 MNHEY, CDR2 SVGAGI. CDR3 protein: CASSYSRAGTYEQYF. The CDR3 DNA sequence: TGTGCCAGCAGTTACTCGAGGGCAGGAACTTACGAGCAGTACTTC.

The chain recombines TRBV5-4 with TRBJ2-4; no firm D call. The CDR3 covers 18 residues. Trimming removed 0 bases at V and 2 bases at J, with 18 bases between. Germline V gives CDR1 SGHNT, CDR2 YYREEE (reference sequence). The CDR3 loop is CASSLAGDGDLSKNIQYF. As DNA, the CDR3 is TGTGCCAGCAGCTTGGCCGGCGACGGAGACCTATCCAAAAACATTCAGTACTTC.

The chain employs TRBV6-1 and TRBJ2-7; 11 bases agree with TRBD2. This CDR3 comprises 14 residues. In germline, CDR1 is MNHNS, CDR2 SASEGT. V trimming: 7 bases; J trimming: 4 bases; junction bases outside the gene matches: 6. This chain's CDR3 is CASIPGLAAYEQYF. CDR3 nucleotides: TGTGCCAGCATACCGGGACTAGCGGCTTACGAGCAGTACTTC.

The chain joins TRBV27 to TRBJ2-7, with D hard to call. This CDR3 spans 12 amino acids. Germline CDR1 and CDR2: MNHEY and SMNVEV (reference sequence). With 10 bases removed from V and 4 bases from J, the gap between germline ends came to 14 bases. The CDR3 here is CATHFGPYEQYF. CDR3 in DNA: TGTGCCACCCACTTTGGCCCTTACGAGCAGTACTTC.

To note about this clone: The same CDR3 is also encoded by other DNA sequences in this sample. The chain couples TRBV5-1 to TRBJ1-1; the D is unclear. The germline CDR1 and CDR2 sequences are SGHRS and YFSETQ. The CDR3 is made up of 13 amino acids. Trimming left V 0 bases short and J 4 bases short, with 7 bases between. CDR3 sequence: CASSLGTVTEAFF. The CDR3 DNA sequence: TGCGCCAGCAGCTTGGGCACGGTCACTGAAGCTTTCTTT.

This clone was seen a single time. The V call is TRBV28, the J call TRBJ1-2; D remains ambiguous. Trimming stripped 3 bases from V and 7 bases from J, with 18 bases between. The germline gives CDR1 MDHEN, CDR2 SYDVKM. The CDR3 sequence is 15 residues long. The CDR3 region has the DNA TGTGCCAGCAGTTTCCCCGACCGCGAGGCGGGTGGCTACACCTTC. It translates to CASSFPDREAGGYTF.

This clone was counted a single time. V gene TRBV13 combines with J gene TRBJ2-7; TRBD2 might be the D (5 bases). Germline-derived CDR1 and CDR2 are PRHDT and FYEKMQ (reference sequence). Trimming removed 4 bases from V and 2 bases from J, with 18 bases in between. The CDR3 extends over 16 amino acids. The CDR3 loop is CASSSVFEGSPYEQYF. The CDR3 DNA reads TGTGCCAGCAGCTCGGTCTTCGAGGGTTCCCCCTACGAGCAGTACTTC.

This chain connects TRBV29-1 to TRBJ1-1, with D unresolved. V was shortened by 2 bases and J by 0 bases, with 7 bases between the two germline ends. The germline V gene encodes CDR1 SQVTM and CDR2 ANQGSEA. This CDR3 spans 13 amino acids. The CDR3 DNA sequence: TGCAGCGTTGAATTTTCAATGAACACTGAAGCTTTCTTT. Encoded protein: CSVEFSMNTEAFF.

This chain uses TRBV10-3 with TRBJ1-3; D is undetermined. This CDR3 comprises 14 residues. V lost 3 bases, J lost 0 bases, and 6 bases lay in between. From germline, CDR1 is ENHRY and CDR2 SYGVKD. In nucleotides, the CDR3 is TGTGCCATCAGTGACCGGACCTCTGGAAACACCATATATTTT. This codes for CAISDRTSGNTIYF.

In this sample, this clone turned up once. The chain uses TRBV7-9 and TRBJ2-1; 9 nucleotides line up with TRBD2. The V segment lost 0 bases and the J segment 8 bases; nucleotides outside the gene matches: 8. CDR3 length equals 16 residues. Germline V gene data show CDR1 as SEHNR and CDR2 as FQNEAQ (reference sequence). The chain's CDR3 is CASSLALIAGDYEQFF. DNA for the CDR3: TGTGCCAGCAGCTTAGCCCTGATAGCGGGAGATTATGAGCAGTTCTTC.

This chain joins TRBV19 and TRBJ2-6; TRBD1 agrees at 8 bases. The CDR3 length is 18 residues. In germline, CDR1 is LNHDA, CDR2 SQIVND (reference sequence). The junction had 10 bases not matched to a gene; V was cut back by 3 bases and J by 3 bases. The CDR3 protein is CASSIQGAQLIGANVLTF. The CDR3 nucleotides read TGTGCCAGTAGTATCCAGGGGGCTCAGCTGATTGGGGCCAACGTCCTGACTTTC. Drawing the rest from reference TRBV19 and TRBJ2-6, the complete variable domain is DGGITQSPKYLFRKEGQNVTLSCEQNLNHDAMYWYRQDPGQGLRLIYYSQIVNDFQKGDIAEGYSVSREKKESFPLTVTSAQKNPTAFYLCASSIQGAQLIGANVLTFGAGSRLTVL.

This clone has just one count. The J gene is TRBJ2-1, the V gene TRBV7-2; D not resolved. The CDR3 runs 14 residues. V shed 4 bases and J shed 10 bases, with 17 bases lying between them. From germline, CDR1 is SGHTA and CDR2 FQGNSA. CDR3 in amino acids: CASSYTGSSGEQFF. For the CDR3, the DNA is TGTGCCAGCAGCTACACCGGATCCTCCGGGGAGCAGTTCTTC.

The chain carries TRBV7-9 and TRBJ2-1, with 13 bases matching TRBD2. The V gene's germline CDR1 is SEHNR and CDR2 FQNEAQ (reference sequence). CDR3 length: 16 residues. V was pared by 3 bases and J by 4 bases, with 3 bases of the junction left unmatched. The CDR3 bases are TGTGCCAGCAGCTTCGCGACTAGCGGGGGGTACAATGAGCAGTTCTTC. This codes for CASSFATSGGYNEQFF.

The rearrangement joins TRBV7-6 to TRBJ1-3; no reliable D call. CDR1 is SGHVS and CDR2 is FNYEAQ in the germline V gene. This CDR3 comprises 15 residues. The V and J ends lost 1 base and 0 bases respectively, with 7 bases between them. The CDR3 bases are TGTGCCAGCAGCTTAGTTCACATCTCTGGAAACACCATATATTTT. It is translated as CASSLVHISGNTIYF.

CDR3: CASRKTANYGYTF. For the CDR3, the DNA is TGTGCCAGCAGGAAGACAGCTAACTATGGCTACACCTTC. This chain links TRBV28 with TRBJ1-2; D perhaps matches TRBD1 (5 bases). The CDR3 runs to 13 residues. Germline V CDR1 and CDR2: MDHEN, SYDVKM. Trimming stripped 6 bases from V and 0 bases from J, with 8 bases between.

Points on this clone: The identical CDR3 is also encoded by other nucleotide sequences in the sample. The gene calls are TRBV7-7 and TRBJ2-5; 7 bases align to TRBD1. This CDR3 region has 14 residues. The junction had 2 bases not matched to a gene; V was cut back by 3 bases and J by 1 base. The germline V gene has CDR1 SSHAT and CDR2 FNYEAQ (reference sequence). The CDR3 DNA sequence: TGTGCCAGCAGCTTGAACAGGGGCCAAGAGACCCAGTACTTC. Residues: CASSLNRGQETQYF.

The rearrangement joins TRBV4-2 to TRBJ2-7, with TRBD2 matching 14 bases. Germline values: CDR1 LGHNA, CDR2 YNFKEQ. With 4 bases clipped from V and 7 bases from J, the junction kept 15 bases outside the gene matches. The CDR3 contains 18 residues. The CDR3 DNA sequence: TGTGCCAGCAGCCTCGGGGGACTAGCGGGAGTAGGAGTATGGGAGCAGTACTTC. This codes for CASSLGGLAGVGVWEQYF.

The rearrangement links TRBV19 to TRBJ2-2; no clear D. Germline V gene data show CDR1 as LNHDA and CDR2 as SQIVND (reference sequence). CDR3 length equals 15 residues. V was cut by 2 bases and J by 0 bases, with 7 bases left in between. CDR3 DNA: TGTGCCAGTAGTATACTCCTCACGAACACCGGGGAGCTGTTTTTT. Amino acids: CASSILLTNTGELFF. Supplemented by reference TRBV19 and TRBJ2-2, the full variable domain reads DGGITQSPKYLFRKEGQNVTLSCEQNLNHDAMYWYRQDPGQGLRLIYYSQIVNDFQKGDIAEGYSVSREKKESFPLTVTSAQKNPTAFYLCASSILLTNTGELFFGEGSRLTVL.

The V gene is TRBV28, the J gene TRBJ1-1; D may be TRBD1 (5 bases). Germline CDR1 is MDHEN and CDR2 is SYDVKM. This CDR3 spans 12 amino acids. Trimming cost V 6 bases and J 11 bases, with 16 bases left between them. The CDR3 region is CASRRRDLGAFF. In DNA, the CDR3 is TGTGCCAGCAGACGACGGGACCTCGGGGCTTTCTTT.

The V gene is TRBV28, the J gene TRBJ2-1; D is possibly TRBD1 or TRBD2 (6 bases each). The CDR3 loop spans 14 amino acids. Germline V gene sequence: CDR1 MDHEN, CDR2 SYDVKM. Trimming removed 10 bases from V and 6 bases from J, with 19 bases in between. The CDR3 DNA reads TGTGCCACAATAACCCGGGGGCCGGGCAATGAGCAGTTCTTC. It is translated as CATITRGPGNEQFF.

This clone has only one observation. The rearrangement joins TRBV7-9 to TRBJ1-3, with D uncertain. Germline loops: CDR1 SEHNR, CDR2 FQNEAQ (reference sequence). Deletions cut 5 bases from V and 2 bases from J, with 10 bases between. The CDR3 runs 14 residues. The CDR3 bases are TGTGCCAGCAGCCAGGACGCCCCTGGAAACACCATATATTTT. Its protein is CASSQDAPGNTIYF.